A single sample is the source of the 10 T cell receptor beta chains below, sequenced in a study of cytomegalovirus exposure and HLA in healthy donors. The study ran its PCR with 60 Vbeta and 13 Jbeta primers. Assay used: immunoSEQ multiplex PCR; TCRdb lists only in-frame clones, some missing. This table has over 100,000 clones, around 75% appearing once. Sequenced sample: PBMCs. The source is a woman under 40 in good health and CMV-seronegative.

The chain is built from TRBV6-6 and TRBJ1-3; D is undetermined. Per the germline V gene, CDR1 is MNHNY and CDR2 is SVGAGI (reference sequence). V lost 5 bases to trimming and J lost 0 bases, with 8 bases between them. The CDR3 sequence is 14 residues long. The chain's CDR3 is CASSNSRSGNTIYF. Here the CDR3 DNA reads TGTGCCAGCAGTAACAGCCGCTCTGGAAACACCATATATTTT.

The chain carries TRBV18 and TRBJ1-1; 8 bases agree with TRBD1. The germline CDR1 and CDR2 sequences are KGHSH and LQKENI. The CDR3 loop spans 18 amino acids. V lost 0 bases and J lost 0; bases outside the gene matches: 9. DNA of the CDR3: TGTGCCAGCTCACCACCGGCAGGGGGCCTGTTCATGAACACTGAAGCTTTCTTT. Protein sequence: CASSPPAGGLFMNTEAFF.

V gene TRBV7-9 combines with J gene TRBJ2-1; a weak D match, TRBD2 (6 bases). CDR1 is SEHNR, CDR2 FQNEAQ, per germline (reference sequence). There are 13 residues in the CDR3. Trimming pared 5 bases from V and 5 bases from J, leaving 10 bases between. The CDR3: CASSDGLNNEQFF. The CDR3 DNA reads as TGTGCCAGCAGCGACGGACTAAACAATGAGCAGTTCTTC. Together with reference TRBV7-9 and TRBJ2-1, the CDR3 gives the full variable domain: DTGVSQNPRHKITKRGQNVTFRCDPISEHNRLYWYRQTLGQGPEFLTYFQNEAQLEKSRLLSDRFSAERPKGSFSTLEIQRTEQGDSAMYLCASSDGLNNEQFFGPGTRLTVL.

The J gene is TRBJ1-2, the V gene TRBV6-5; D may be TRBD1 (6 bases). Germline V lookup: CDR1 MNHEY, CDR2 SVGAGI. V gave up 0 bases and J gave up 9 bases, with 11 bases separating them. The CDR3 sequence is 13 residues long. The CDR3 reads CASSYSGRDSYTF. CDR3 coding DNA: TGTGCCAGCAGTTACTCCGGCAGGGACAGCTACACCTTC.

This clone appeared a few times. The chain couples TRBV5-1 to TRBJ2-3, with 13 bases fitting TRBD2. CDR1 is SGHRS and CDR2 is YFSETQ in the germline V gene. CDR3 length: 16 amino acids. The ends lost 4 bases at V and 6 bases at J; junction bases unmatched: 8. CDR3 loop: CASSLALAGGSDTQYF. CDR3 bases: TGCGCCAGCAGCCTGGCACTAGCGGGAGGGTCCGATACGCAGTATTTT.

The chain carries TRBV25-1 and TRBJ1-4, with D possibly matching TRBD1 (6 bases). V lost 4 bases and J lost 8, with 8 bases in between. This CDR3 region has 12 residues. Germline V gene sequence: CDR1 MGHDK, CDR2 SYGVNS. DNA for the CDR3: TGTGCCAGCAGTGTGGACAGCGAAAAACTGTTTTTT. This codes for CASSVDSEKLFF.

J is TRBJ1-2 and V is TRBV12-5, with D possibly TRBD1 on 5 matching bases. This CDR3 contains 16 residues. The V end lost 4 bases, the J end lost 5 bases, and 20 bases lay between the germline ends. Looked up from germline, CDR1 is LGHNT and CDR2 is FRNRAP. The CDR3 spells CASGYFSTVLAYGYTF. The CDR3 nucleotides are TGTGCTAGTGGTTACTTCTCGACAGTCTTGGCATATGGCTACACCTTC.

The gene calls are TRBV28 and TRBJ2-6; 9 bases map to TRBD1. The J segment lost 1 base and the V segment lost 7 bases, leaving 11 bases of the junction unmatched. Germline CDR1 is MDHEN and CDR2 is SYDVKM. CDR3 size: 18 residues. This CDR3 reads CASTTRPGQGSGANVLTF. CDR3 nucleotide sequence: TGTGCCAGCACGACCCGTCCGGGACAGGGTTCTGGGGCCAACGTCCTGACTTTC.

The sample holds a few counts of this clone. The rearrangement joins TRBV29-1 to TRBJ1-1, with 7 positions matching TRBD1. CDR3 length: 12 residues. Trimming removed 6 bases from V and 7 bases from J; junction bases left unmatched: 8. CDR1 and CDR2 from the germline V gene are SQVTM and ANQGSEA. CDR3 DNA sequence: TGCAGCGTGGCGGACAGGCGGGGTGAAGCTTTCTTT. The encoded protein is CSVADRRGEAFF.

The J gene is TRBJ2-7, the V gene TRBV29-1, with TRBD2 matching over 7 bases. The CDR3 extends over 11 amino acids. The trim removed 7 bases at V and 5 bases at J, leaving 5 bases unmatched. CDR1 SQVTM and CDR2 ANQGSEA come from the germline V gene. As DNA, the CDR3 is TGCAGCGCCGGACTAGGCCACGAGCAGTACTTC. This gives the protein CSAGLGHEQYF.